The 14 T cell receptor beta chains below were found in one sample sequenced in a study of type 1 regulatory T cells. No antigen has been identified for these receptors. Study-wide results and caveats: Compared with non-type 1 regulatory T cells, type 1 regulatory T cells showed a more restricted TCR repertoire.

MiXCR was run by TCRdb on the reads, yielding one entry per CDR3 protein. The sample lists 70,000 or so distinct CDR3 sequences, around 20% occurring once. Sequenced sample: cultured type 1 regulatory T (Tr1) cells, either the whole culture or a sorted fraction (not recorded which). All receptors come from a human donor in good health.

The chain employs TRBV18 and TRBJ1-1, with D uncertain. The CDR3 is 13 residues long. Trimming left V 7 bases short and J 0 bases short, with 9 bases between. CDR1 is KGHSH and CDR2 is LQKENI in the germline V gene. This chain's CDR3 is CASFGGMNTEAFF. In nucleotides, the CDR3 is TGTGCCAGCTTCGGAGGTATGAACACTGAAGCTTTCTTT.

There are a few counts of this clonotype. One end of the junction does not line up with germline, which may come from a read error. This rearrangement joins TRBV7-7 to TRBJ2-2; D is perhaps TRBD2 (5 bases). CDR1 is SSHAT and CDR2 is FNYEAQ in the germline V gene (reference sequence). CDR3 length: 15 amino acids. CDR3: CASSLATGGTGELFF. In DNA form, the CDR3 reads TGTGCTAGCAGCTTAGCGACCGGAGGAACCGGGGAGCTGTTTTTT.

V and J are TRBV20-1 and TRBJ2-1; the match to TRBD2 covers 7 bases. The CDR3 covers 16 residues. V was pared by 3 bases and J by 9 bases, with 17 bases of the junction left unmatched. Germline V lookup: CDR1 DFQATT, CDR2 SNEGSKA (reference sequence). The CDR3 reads CSASRLWTSLFREQFF. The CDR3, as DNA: TGCAGTGCTAGTAGACTCTGGACTAGTTTGTTTCGTGAGCAGTTCTTC.

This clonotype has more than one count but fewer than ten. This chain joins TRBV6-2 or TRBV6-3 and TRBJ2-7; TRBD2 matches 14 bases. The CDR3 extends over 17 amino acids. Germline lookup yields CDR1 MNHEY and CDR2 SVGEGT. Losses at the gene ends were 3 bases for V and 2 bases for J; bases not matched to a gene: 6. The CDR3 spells CASSYGTSGSMPYEQYF. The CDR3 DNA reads TGTGCCAGCAGTTATGGGACTAGCGGGAGTATGCCCTACGAGCAGTACTTC.

CDR3 amino acids: CASSSSGTLQETQYF. CDR3 sequence (DNA): TGCGCCAGCAGCTCTTCCGGGACACTTCAAGAGACCCAGTACTTC. This sequence joins TRBV5-1 and TRBJ2-5; D is possibly TRBD1 (6 bases). The germline gives CDR1 SGHRS, CDR2 YFSETQ. Trimming took off 3 bases at V and 2 bases at J, with 14 bases between the two ends. The CDR3 runs to 15 residues.

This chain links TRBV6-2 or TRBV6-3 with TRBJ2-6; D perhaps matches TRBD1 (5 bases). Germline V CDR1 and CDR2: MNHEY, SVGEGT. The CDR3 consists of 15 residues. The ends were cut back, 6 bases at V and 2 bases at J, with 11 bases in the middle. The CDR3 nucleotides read TGTGCCAGCAGCCCCAGGGCCGCTGGGGCCAACGTCCTGACTTTC. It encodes CASSPRAAGANVLTF.

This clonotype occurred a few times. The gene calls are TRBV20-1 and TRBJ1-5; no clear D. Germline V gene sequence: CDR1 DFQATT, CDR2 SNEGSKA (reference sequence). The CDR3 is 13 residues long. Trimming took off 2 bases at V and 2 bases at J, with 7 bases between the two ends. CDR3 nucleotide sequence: TGCAGTGCTAGACAGGTCGGCAATCAGCCCCAGCATTTT. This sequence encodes CSARQVGNQPQHF.

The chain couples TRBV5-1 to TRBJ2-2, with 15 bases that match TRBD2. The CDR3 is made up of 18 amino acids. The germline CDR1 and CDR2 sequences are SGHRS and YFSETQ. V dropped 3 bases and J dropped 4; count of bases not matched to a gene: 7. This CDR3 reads CASSSGLAGGPITGELFF. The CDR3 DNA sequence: TGCGCCAGCAGCTCCGGACTAGCGGGAGGGCCGATCACCGGGGAGCTGTTTTTT.

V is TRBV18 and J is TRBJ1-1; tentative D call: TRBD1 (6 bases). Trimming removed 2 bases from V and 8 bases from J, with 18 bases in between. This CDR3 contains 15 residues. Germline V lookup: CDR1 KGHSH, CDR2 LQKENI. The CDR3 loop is CASSPISGGIGEAFF. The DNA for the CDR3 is TGTGCCAGCTCACCAATTTCGGGGGGCATTGGCGAAGCTTTCTTT.

The CDR3 is CAWSVGQGLGYTF. The CDR3 DNA reads as TGTGCCTGGAGTGTAGGACAGGGTCTGGGCTACACCTTC. The chain carries TRBV30 and TRBJ2-7; 8 nucleotides match TRBD1. The tail of the sequence fits TRBJ1-2 better, so the J call may be wrong. Germline-derived CDR1 and CDR2 are GTSNPN and SVGIG (reference sequence). The CDR3 covers 13 residues.

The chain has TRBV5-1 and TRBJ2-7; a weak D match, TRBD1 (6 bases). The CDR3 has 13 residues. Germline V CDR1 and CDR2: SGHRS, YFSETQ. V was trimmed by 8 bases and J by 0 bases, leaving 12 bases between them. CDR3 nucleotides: TGCGCCAGTAACCGGGACAACTCCTACGAGCAGTACTTC. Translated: CASNRDNSYEQYF. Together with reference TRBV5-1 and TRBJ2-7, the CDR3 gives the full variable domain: KAGVTQTPRYLIKTRGQQVTLSCSPISGHRSVSWYQQTPGQGLQFLFEYFSETQRNKGNFPGRFSGRQFSNSRSEMNVSTLELGDSALYLCASNRDNSYEQYFGPGTRLTVT.

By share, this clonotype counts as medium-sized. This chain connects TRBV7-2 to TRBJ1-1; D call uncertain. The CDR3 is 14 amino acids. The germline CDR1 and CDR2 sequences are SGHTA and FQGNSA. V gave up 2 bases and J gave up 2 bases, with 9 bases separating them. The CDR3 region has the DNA TGTGCCAGCAGCTTATCGGCCAGAAACACTGAAGCTTTCTTT. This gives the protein CASSLSARNTEAFF.

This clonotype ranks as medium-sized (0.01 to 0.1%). CDR3 sequence: CASSPGQGSLNTEAFF. CDR3 DNA sequence: TGTGCCAGCAGTCCGGGACAGGGGTCTTTGAACACTGAAGCTTTCTTT. J is TRBJ1-1 and V is TRBV27, with TRBD1 matching over 10 bases. CDR1 and CDR2 from the germline V gene are MNHEY and SMNVEV (reference sequence). The CDR3 is 16 amino acids. V shed 5 bases and J 0 bases; nucleotides not matched to a gene: 6.

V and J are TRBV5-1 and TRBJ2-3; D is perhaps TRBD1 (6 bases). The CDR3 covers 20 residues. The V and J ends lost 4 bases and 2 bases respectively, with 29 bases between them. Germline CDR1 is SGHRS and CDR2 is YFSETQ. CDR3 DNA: TGCGCCAGCAGCGCCCGAGGACAGAGCAGAACGGGTTCGTCCACAGATACGCAGTATTTT. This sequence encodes CASSARGQSRTGSSTDTQYF.